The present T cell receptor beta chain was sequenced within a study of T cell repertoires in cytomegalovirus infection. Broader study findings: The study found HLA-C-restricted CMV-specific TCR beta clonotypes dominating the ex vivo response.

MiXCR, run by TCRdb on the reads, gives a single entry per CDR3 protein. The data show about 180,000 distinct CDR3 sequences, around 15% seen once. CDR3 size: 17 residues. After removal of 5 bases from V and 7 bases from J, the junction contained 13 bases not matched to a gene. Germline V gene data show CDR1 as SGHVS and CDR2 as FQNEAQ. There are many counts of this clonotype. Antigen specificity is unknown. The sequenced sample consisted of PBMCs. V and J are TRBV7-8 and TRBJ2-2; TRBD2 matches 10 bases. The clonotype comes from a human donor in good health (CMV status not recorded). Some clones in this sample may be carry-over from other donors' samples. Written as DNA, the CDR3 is TGTGCCAGCAGCCTAGAAAGAGCGGGGGGGCCGGTCGGGGAGCTGTTTTTT. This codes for CASSLERAGGPVGELFF.